These 7 T cell receptor beta chains originate from one sample sequenced in a study of cytomegalovirus exposure and HLA in healthy donors. PCR employed 60 Vbeta and 13 Jbeta primers. TCRdb's copy holds only in-frame clones and misses some; the assay was immunoSEQ multiplex PCR. The sample has about 94,000 clones; approximately 7.1% are singletons. The material sequenced was PBMCs. The receptors were sampled from a man in his fifties or sixties in good health and CMV-seronegative.

The rearrangement joins TRBV6-1 to TRBJ2-2, with D perhaps matching TRBD1 (5 bases). The CDR3 has 13 residues. The V gene lost 6 bases and the J gene lost 9 bases, with 14 bases spanning the gap. CDR1 is MNHNS and CDR2 is SASEGT in the germline V gene. CDR3 in amino acids: CASSQGFARELFF. CDR3 bases: TGTGCCAGCAGCCAGGGCTTCGCGAGGGAGCTGTTTTTT.

This clone has only a few counts. The genes are TRBV27 and TRBJ2-2; D remains ambiguous. The CDR3 is made up of 16 amino acids. Trimming left V 7 bases short and J 0 bases short, with 15 bases between. Germline V gene data show CDR1 as MNHEY and CDR2 as SMNVEV (reference sequence). The CDR3 region has the DNA TGTGCCAGCACCTTCTTGGGCTTCGCGAACACCGGGGAGCTGTTTTTT. This sequence encodes CASTFLGFANTGELFF.

In its sample, this clone was seen a few times. The chain joins TRBV19 to TRBJ2-3; maybe TRBD2 (5 bases). The V end was cut by 3 bases, the J end by 2 bases, with 18 bases between. The CDR3 consists of 17 residues. Germline CDR1 reads LNHDA; CDR2 reads SQIVND (reference sequence). As DNA, the CDR3 is TGTGCCAGTAGTATCCCGATGGGAGTACTTGACACAGATACGCAGTATTTT. Translating it yields CASSIPMGVLDTDTQYF.

The chain combines TRBV6-1 with TRBJ2-1; possible D gene TRBD2, 6 bases. Deletions cut 2 bases from V and 7 bases from J, with 15 bases between. The germline V gene encodes CDR1 MNHNS and CDR2 SASEGT. The CDR3 totals 15 residues. DNA for the CDR3: TGTGCCAGCAGTGAAAGGCCTTCCGGGGGAAATGAGCAGTTCTTC. This translates into CASSERPSGGNEQFF.

Note on this clone: Other DNA sequences within the sample encode an identical CDR3. The chain has TRBV7-9 and TRBJ1-5; 7 nucleotides align to TRBD1. V dropped 1 base and J dropped 6; count of bases not matched to a gene: 3. This CDR3 has 14 amino acids. The germline V gene has CDR1 SEHNR and CDR2 FQNEAQ (reference sequence). CDR3 nucleotide sequence: TGTGCCAGCAGCTTAGGACAGGGCGGTCAGCCCCAGCATTTT. Protein: CASSLGQGGQPQHF. Using reference TRBV7-9 and TRBJ1-5 for the parts outside the CDR3, the full variable domain is DTGVSQNPRHKITKRGQNVTFRCDPISEHNRLYWYRQTLGQGPEFLTYFQNEAQLEKSRLLSDRFSAERPKGSFSTLEIQRTEQGDSAMYLCASSLGQGGQPQHFGDGTRLSIL.

This clone has just a few counts. An end of the junction differs from the germline gene, which may be a read error. The chain links TRBV5-1 to TRBJ2-1; TRBD1 is a possible D gene (6 bases). This CDR3 has 12 amino acids. The V gene's germline CDR1 is SGHRS and CDR2 YFSETQ. CDR3 sequence reads: CASSFSEGGEIF. DNA of the CDR3: TGCGCCAGCAGCTTCAGTGAAGGGGGTGAAATCTTC.

The chain joins TRBV28 to TRBJ1-1; 9 nucleotides line up with TRBD1. Germline V lookup: CDR1 MDHEN, CDR2 SYDVKM. Trimming cost V 6 bases and J 3 bases; bases outside gene matches: 5. This CDR3 region has 14 residues. CDR3 nucleotides: TGTGCCAGCAGCGGACAGGGGAAGTACACTGAAGCTTTCTTT. This codes for CASSGQGKYTEAFF.